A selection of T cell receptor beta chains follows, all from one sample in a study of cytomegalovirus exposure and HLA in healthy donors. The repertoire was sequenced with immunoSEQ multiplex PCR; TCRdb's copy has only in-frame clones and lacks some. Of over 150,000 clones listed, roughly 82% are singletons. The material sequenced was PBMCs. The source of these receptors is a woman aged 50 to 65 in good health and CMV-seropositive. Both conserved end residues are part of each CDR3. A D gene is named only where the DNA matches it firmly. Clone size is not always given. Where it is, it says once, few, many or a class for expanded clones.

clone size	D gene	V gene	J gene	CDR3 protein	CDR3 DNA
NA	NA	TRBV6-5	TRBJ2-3	CASSYASPDTQYF	TGTGCCAGCAGTTACGCTAGCCCAGATACGCAGTATTTT
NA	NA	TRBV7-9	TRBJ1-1	CASSLAGGGLAFF	TGTGCCAGCAGCTTAGCGGGGGGGGGTTTGGCTTTCTTT
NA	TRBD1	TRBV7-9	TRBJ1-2	CASRTAGTGRPYGYTF	TGTGCCAGCAGGACCGCCGGGACAGGGAGGCCCTATGGCTACACCTTC
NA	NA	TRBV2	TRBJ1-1	CASSSDMNTEAFF	TGTGCCAGCAGTTCGGACATGAACACTGAAGCTTTCTTT
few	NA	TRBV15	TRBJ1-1	CATSREGGTEAFF	TGTGCCACCAGCAGAGAGGGAGGGACTGAAGCTTTCTTT
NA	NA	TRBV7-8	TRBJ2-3	CASSHDTLGADTQYF	TGTGCCAGCAGCCACGACACGCTCGGCGCAGATACGCAGTATTTT
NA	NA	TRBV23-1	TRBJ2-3	CASSLGDCADTQYF	TGCGCCAGCAGTCTTGGCGACTGCGCAGATACGCAGTATTTT
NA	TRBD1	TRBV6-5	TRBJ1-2	CASTMDRARYGYTF	TGTGCCAGCACTATGGACAGGGCCCGCTATGGCTACACCTTC
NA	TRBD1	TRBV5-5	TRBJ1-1	CASSWTGVENTEAFF	TGTGCCAGCAGCTGGACAGGGGTGGAGAACACTGAAGCTTTCTTT
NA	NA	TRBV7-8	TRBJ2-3	CAIQKGPSDTQYF	TGTGCCATACAGAAGGGGCCCAGCGATACGCAGTATTTT
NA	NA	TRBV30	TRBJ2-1	CAWSVTLANEQFF	TGTGCCTGGAGTGTAACCCTAGCCAATGAGCAGTTCTTC
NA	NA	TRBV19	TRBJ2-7	CASSREESYEQYF	TGTGCCAGTAGTAGGGAGGAGAGCTACGAGCAGTACTTC
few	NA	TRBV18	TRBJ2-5	CASSAKQETQYF	TGTGCCAGCTCAGCGAAACAAGAGACCCAGTACTTC
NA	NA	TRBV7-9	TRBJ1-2	CASSLAPQAFDGYTF	TGTGCCAGCAGCTTAGCGCCGCAAGCTTTTGATGGCTACACCTTC
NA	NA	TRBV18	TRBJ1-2	CASSPFGPGNSLRGYTF	TGTGCCAGCTCACCCTTCGGACCGGGGAACTCCCTCCGTGGCTACACCTTC
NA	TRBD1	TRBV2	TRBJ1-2	CASRDPTGPNRYGYTF	TGTGCCAGCAGGGACCCGACAGGGCCAAACCGCTATGGCTACACCTTC
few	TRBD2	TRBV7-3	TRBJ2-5	CASSYSGGAGETQYF	TGTGCCAGCAGCTATAGCGGGGGGGCCGGAGAGACCCAGTACTTC
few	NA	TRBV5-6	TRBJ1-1	CASSLTGQRGTEAFF	TGTGCCAGCAGCTTAACAGGCCAGCGAGGCACTGAAGCTTTCTTT
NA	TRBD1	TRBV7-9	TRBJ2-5	CASSADRGEETQYF	TGTGCCAGCAGCGCGGACAGGGGTGAAGAGACCCAGTACTTC
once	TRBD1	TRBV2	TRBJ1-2	CASRGGQQNYGYTF	TGCGCCAGCAGGGGGGGACAGCAAAACTATGGCTACACCTTC
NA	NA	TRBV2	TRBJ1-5	CASSAGGGGNQPQHF	TGTGCCAGCAGTGCGGGGGGGGGCGGCAATCAGCCCCAGCATTTT
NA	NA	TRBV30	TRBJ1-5	CAWSVLGGGEQPQHF	TGTGCCTGGAGTGTACTGGGGGGGGGCGAACAGCCCCAGCATTTT
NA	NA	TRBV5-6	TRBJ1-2	CASSSIPNYGYTF	TGTGCCAGCAGCTCTATTCCCAACTATGGCTACACCTTC
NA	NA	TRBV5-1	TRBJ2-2	CASPNSTCRTGELFF	TGCGCCAGCCCAAACTCCACTTGTCGGACCGGGGAGCTGTTTTTT
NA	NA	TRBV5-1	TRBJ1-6	CASSASPGYNSPLHF	TGCGCCAGCAGCGCCTCACCAGGGTATAATTCACCCCTCCACTTT
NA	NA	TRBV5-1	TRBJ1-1	CASSTTGPEAFF	TGCGCCAGCAGCACGACAGGTCCTGAAGCTTTCTTT
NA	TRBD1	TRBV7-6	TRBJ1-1	CASSLASGQGGVNTEAFF	TGTGCCAGCAGCTTAGCATCAGGACAGGGGGGAGTTAACACTGAAGCTTTCTTT
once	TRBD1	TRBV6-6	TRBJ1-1	CASSYGQGVTEAFF	TGTGCCAGCAGTTACGGGCAGGGGGTCACTGAAGCTTTCTTT
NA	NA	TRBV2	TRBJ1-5	CASSEGHSNQPQHF	TGTGCCAGCAGTGAGGGCCATAGCAATCAGCCCCAGCATTTT
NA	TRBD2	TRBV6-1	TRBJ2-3	CASSEPVAGVSVFTDTQYF	TGTGCCAGCAGTGAACCGGTAGCGGGGGTCTCCGTGTTCACAGATACGCAGTATTTT
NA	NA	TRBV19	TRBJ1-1	CASSILANTEAFF	TGTGCCAGTAGTATCTTGGCAAACACTGAAGCTTTCTTT
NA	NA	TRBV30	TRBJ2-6	CAWASGANVLTF	TGTGCCTGGGCGTCTGGGGCCAACGTCCTGACTTTC
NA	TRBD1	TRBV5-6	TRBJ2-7	CASTGQGRYEQYF	TGTGCCAGCACCGGACAGGGGAGATACGAGCAGTACTTC